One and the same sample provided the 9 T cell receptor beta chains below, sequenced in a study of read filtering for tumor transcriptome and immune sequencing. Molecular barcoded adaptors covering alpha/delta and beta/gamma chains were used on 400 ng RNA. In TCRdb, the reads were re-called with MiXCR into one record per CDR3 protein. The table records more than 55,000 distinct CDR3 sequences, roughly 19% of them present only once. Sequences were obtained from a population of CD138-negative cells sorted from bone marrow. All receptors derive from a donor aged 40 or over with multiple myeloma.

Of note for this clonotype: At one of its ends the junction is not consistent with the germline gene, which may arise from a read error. CDR3 sequence (DNA): TGTGCCAGCAGCACGACAGGGGGCCTGCCAGATACGCAGTACTTT. It yields the protein CASSTTGGLPDTQYF. V usage is TRBV7-9 and J usage is TRBJ2-3, with 10 bases identical to TRBD1. Per the germline V gene, CDR1 is SEHNR and CDR2 is FQNEAQ (reference sequence). This CDR3 spans 15 amino acids.

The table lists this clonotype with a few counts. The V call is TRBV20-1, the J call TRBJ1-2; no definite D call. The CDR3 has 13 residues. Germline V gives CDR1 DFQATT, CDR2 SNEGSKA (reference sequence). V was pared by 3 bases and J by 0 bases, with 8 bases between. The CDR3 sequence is CSASAETNYGYTF. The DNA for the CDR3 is TGCAGTGCTAGCGCAGAAACTAACTATGGCTACACCTTC.

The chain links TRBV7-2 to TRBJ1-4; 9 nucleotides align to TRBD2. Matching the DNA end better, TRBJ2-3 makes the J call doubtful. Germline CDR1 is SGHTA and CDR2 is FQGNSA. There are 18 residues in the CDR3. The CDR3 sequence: CASSLVELRGGPKDTQYF. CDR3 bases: TGTGCCAGCAGCTTAGTCGAGTTGCGGGGGGGCCCGAAAGATACGCAGTATTTT.

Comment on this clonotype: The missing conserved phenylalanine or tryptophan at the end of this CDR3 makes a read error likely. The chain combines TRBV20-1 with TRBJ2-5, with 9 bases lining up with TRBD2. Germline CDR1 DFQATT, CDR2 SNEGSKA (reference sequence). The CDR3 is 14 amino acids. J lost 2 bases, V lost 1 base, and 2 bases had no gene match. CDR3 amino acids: CSARVAGGQETQYI. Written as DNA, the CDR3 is TGCAGTGCTAGAGTGGCGGGGGGGCAAGAGACCCAGTACATC.

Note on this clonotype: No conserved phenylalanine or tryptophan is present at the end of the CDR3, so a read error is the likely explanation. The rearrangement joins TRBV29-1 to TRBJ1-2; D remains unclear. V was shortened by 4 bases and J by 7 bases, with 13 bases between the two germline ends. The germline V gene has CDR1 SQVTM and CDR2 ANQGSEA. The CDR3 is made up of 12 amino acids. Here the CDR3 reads CSVGSPLPGYTY. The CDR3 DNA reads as TGCAGCGTTGGGTCCCCGCTTCCTGGCTACACCTAC.

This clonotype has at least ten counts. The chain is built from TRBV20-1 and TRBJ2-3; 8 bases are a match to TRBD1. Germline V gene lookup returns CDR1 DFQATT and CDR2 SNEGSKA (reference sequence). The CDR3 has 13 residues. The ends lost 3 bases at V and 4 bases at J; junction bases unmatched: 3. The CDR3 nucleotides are TGCAGTGCTAGTCAGGGGGCTTCAGATACGCAGTATTTT. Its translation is CSASQGASDTQYF.

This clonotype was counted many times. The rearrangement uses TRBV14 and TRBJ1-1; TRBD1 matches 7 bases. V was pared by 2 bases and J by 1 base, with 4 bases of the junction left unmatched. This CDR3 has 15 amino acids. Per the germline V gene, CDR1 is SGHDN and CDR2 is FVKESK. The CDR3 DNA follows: TGTGCCAGCAGCCAATGGGACAGAGAGAACACTGAAGCTTTCTTT. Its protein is CASSQWDRENTEAFF.

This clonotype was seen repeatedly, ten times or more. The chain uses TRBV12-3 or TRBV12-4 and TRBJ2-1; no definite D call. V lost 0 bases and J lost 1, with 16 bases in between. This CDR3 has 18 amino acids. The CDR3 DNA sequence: TGTGCCAGCAGTTTAGCGAAATATCTTTCAATGTCCTACAATGAGCAGTTCTTC. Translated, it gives CASSLAKYLSMSYNEQFF.

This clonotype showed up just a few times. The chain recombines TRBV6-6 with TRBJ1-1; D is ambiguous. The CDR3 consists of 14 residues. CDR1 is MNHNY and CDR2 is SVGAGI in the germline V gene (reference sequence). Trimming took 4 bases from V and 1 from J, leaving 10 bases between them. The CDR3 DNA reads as TGTGCCAGCAGTTCCCGTTCGGGGAACACTGAAGCTTTCTTT. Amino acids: CASSSRSGNTEAFF.